This entry is about one TCR beta chain. Its antigen is not identified. Alongside a J-beta primer mix, a sample-barcoded 5' primer served in a second PCR lasting roughly 7 to 11 cycles. TCRdb recomputed calls from the 5' RACE reads with MiXCR, one row per CDR3 protein. Found here are around 1.5 million distinct CDR3 sequences, 40% to 50% of them singletons; the top ten hold roughly 8.2%. This sample is part of a study of blood T cells in healthy people across ages. CDR1 GTSNPN and CDR2 SVGIG come from the germline V gene (reference sequence). Trimming removed 4 bases from V and 2 bases from J, with 11 bases in between. The CDR3 is made up of 13 amino acids. General study findings and limits: There were more naive CD4+ cells and higher diversity in long-lived donors than in aged donors.

The chain uses TRBV30 and TRBJ1-1, with D unclear. The TCR sequence derives from a woman aged 18-29 years in good health. The specimen sequenced was blood. The CDR3: CAWMPTTNTEAFF. The CDR3 DNA reads as TGTGCCTGGATGCCCACGACTAACACTGAAGCTTTCTTT.